This entry is about one TCR beta chain. Its target is not known. Molecular identifiers with 6-nucleotide sample barcodes were added during cDNA synthesis via template switching. TCRdb reworked the 5' RACE reads into one entry per CDR3 protein, no DNA. The table counts some 99,000 distinct CDR3 sequences; about an eighth lies in the top ten. The sample comes from a study of monozygotic twins with inflammatory bowel disease. General study results and limits: Especially where disease activity was present, IBD patients had fewer clonotypes in common with others than healthy twins did. In these data, no single strong IBD-associated signal or clonotype received support.

The CDR3 is made up of 15 amino acids. CDR1 SEHNR and CDR2 FQNEAQ come from the germline V gene (reference sequence). V usage is TRBV7-9 and J usage is TRBJ1-1; TCRdb gives TRBD1 as the D gene, but with no DNA this cannot be confirmed. Sequenced sample: blood. This receptor was obtained from a human donor with ulcerative colitis or Crohn's disease, or a healthy co-twin of an affected twin (not recorded which). CDR3 amino acids: CASSLGDRLNTEAFF.